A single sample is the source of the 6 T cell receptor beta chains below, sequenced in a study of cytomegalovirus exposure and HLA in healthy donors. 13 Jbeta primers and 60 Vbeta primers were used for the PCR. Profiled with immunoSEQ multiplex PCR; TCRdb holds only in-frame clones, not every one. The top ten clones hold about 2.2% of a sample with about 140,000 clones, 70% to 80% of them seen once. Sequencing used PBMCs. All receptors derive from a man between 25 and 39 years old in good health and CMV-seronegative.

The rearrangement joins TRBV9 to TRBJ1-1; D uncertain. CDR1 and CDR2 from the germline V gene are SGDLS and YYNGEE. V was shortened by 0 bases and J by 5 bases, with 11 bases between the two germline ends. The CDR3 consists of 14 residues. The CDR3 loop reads CASSVVGTGTEAFF. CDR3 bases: TGTGCCAGCAGCGTAGTAGGCACCGGGACTGAAGCTTTCTTT.

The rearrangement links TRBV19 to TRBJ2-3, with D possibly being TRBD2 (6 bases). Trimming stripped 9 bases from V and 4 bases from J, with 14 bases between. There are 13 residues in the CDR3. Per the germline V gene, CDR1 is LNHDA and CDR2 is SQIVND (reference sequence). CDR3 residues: CASRLGGSDTQYF. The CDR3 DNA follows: TGTGCCAGCAGACTAGGTGGGTCAGATACGCAGTATTTT.

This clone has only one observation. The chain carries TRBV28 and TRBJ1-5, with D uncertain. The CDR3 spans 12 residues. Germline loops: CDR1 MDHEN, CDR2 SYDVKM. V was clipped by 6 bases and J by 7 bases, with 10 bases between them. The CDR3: CASRIPSQPQHF. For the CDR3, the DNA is TGTGCCAGCAGGATCCCTAGCCAGCCCCAGCATTTT.

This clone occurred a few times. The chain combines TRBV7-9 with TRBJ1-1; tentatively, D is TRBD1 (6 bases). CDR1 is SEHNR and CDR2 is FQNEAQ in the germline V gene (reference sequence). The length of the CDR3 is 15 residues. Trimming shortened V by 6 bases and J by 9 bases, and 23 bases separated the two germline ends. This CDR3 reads CASSRLSLQGEKAFF. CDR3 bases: TGTGCCAGCAGTCGCCTCTCGTTACAGGGTGAGAAAGCTTTCTTT.

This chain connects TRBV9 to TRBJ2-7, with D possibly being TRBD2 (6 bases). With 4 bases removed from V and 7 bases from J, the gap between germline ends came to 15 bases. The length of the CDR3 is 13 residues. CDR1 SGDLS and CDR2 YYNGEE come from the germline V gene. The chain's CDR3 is CASSPPREREQYF. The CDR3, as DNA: TGTGCCAGCAGCCCCCCCCGGGAGAGGGAGCAGTACTTC. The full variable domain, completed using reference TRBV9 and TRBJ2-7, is DSGVTQTPKHLITATGQRVTLRCSPRSGDLSVYWYQQSLDQGLQFLIQYYNGEERAKGNILERFSAQQFPDLHSELNLSSLELGDSALYFCASSPPREREQYFGPGTRLTVT.

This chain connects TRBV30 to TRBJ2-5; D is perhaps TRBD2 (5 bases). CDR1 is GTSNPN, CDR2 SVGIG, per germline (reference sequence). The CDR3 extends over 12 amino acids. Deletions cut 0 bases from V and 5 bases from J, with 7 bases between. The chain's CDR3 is CAWSVRRETQYF. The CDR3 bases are TGTGCCTGGAGTGTGAGGAGGGAGACCCAGTACTTC.